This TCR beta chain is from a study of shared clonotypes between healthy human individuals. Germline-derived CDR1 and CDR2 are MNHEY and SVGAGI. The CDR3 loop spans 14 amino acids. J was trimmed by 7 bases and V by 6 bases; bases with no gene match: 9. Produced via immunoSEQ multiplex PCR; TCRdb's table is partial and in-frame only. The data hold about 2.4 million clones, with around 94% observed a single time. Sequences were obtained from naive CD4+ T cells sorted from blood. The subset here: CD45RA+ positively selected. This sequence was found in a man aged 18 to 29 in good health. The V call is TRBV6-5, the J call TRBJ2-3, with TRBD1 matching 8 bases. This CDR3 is CASRKGQGWNTQYF. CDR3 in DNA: TGTGCCAGCAGGAAAGGACAGGGATGGAATACGCAGTATTTT.